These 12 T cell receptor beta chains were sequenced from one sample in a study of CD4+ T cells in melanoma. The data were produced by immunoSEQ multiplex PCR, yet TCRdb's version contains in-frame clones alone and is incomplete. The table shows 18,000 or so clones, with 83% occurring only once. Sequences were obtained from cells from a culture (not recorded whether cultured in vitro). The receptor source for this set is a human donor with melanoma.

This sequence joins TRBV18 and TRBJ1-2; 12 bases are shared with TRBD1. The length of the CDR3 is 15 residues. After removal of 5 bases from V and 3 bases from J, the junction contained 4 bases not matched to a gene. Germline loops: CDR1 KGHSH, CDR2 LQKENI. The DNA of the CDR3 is TGTGCCAGCTCAACGGGACAGGGGGCGTACTATGGCTACACCTTC. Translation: CASSTGQGAYYGYTF. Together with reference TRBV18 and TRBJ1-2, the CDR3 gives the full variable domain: NAGVMQNPRHLVRRRGQEARLRCSPMKGHSHVYWYRQLPEEGLKFMVYLQKENIIDESGMPKERFSAEFPKEGPSILRIQQVVRGDSAAYFCASSTGQGAYYGYTFGSGTRLTVV.

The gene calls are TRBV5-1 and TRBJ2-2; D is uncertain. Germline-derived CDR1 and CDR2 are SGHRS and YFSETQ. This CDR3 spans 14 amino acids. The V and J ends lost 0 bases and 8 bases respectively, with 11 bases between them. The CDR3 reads CASSLAPPQGELFF. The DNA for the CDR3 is TGCGCCAGCAGCTTGGCCCCCCCCCAGGGGGAGCTGTTTTTT.

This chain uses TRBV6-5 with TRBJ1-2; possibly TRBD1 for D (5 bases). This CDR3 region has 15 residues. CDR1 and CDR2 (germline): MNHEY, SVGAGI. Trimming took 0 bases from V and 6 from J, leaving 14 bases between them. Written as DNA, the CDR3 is TGTGCCAGCAGTTACTCGAGGGGTAGCTCCCATGGCTACACCTTC. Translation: CASSYSRGSSHGYTF.

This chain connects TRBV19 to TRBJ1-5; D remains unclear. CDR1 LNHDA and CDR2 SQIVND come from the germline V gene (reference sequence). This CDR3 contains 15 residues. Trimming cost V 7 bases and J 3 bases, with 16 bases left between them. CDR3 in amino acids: CASKPEILPNQPQHF. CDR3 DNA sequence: TGTGCCAGTAAACCGGAGATCCTACCCAATCAGCCCCAGCATTTT.

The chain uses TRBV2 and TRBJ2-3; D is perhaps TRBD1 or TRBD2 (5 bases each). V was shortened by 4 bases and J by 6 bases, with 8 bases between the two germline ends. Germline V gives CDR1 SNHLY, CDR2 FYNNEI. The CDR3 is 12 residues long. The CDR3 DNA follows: TGTGCCAGCAGTGTCAGGGAGGATACGCAGTATTTT. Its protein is CASSVREDTQYF.

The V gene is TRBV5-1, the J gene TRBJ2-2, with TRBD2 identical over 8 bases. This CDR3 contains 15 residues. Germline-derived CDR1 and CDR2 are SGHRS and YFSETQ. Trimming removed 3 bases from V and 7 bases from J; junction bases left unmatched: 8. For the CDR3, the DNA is TGCGCCAGCAGCTCAACTAGCGGTTATGGCGGGGAGCTGTTTTTT. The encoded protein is CASSSTSGYGGELFF.

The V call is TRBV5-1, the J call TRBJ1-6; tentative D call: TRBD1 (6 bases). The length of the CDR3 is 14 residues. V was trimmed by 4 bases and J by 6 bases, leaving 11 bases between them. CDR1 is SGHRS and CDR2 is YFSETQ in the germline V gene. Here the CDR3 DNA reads TGCGCCAGCAGCCTACAGGGCCTTAATTCACCCCTCCACTTT. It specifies CASSLQGLNSPLHF.

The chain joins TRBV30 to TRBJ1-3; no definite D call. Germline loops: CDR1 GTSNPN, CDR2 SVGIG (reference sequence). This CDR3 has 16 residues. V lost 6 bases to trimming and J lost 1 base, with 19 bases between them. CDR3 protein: CACGVGRVRSGNTIYF. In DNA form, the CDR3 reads TGTGCCTGCGGGGTGGGTCGGGTGAGGTCTGGAAACACCATATATTTT.

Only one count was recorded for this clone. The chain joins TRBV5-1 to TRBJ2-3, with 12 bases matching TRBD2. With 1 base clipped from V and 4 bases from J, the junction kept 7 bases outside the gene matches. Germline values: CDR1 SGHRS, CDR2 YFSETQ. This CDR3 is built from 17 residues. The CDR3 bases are TGCGCCAGCAGCTTGTGGGGAGCTAGCGGGGGGGCAGATACGCAGTATTTT. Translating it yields CASSLWGASGGADTQYF.

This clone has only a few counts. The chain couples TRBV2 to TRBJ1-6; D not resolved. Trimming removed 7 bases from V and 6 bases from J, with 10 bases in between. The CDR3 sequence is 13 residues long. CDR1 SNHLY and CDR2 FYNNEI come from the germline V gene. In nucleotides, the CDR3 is TGTGCCAGCACCCCCATCCTTAATTCACCCCTCCACTTT. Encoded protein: CASTPILNSPLHF. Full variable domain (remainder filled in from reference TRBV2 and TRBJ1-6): EPEVTQTPSHQVTQMGQEVILRCVPISNHLYFYWYRQILGQKVEFLVSFYNNEISEKSEIFDDQFSVERPDGSNFTLKIRSTKLEDSAMYFCASTPILNSPLHFGNGTRLTVT.

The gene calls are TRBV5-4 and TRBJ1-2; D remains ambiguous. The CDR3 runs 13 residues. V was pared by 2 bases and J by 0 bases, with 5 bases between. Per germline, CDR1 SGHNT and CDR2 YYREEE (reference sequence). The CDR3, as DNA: TGTGCCAGCAGCTTTTTGGCTAACTATGGCTACACCTTC. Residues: CASSFLANYGYTF.

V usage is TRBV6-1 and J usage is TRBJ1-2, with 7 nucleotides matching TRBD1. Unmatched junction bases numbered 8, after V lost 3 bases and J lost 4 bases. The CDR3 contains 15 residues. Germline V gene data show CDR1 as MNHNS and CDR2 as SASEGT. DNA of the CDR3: TGTGCCAGCAGTGATAGAGGGGGACAGATCTATGGCTACACCTTC. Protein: CASSDRGGQIYGYTF.